This T cell receptor (beta chain) is from a study of control samples from healthy donors and cancer patients. This CDR3 has 16 amino acids. In germline, CDR1 is SGHTA, CDR2 FQGNSA. The V end lost 5 bases, the J end lost 5 bases, and 21 bases lay between the germline ends. Profiled with immunoSEQ multiplex PCR; TCRdb holds only in-frame clones, not every one. The sample lists about 63,000 clones, 65% to 90% occurring once. Sequencing was carried out using blood. V and J are TRBV7-2 and TRBJ2-5, with a weak D call TRBD1 (5 bases). This TCR was recovered from a man aged 40-55 years in good health. CDR3 loop: CASSQGRPGTGETQYF. The CDR3 nucleotides read TGTGCCAGCAGCCAGGGTCGTCCGGGTACTGGGGAGACCCAGTACTTC.